This is a list of T cell receptor beta chains from one sample in a study of T-cell memory formation after mild COVID-19. Using its own MiXCR run on the 5' RACE reads, TCRdb lists one record per CDR3 protein. In the table there are 470,000 or so distinct CDR3 sequences, 15% to 20% of which are singletons. The specimen sequenced was PBMCs or a T cell subset sorted from them (not recorded which). The receptor set was obtained from an adult woman who had mild COVID-19 (a few samples of this study predate the infection). Cell type and time point are not known. CDR3s include the opening cysteine and the closing phenylalanine or tryptophan. The D gene is left open where the match is weak. Clone size, where shown, is once, few, many, or a class for clones that have expanded.

V gene	D gene	J gene	clone size	CDR3 protein	CDR3 DNA
TRBV19	-	TRBJ2-7	-	CASSPEQGGSYEQYF	TGTGCCAGTAGCCCAGAGCAGGGTGGGTCCTACGAGCAGTACTTC
TRBV4-1	-	TRBJ2-2	few	CASSQLDTGELFF	TGCGCCAGCAGCCAACTGGACACCGGGGAGCTGTTTTTT
TRBV18	-	TRBJ1-6	few	CASRGQKNSPLHF	TGTGCCAGCCGCGGACAGAAGAATTCACCCCTCCACTTT
TRBV7-2	-	TRBJ2-2	-	CASSPTNGELFF	TGTGCCAGCAGCCCGACGAACGGGGAGCTGTTTTTT
TRBV7-9	-	TRBJ2-7	-	CASSPNVAVHHEQYF	TGTGCCAGCAGCCCAAACGTGGCAGTTCACCACGAGCAGTACTTC
TRBV12-3/TRBV12-4	-	TRBJ2-7	-	CASSFFAESSYEQYF	TGTGCCAGCAGTTTCTTCGCTGAGAGCTCCTACGAGCAGTACTTC
TRBV4-1	-	TRBJ2-7	-	CASSQDRTYEQYF	TGCGCCAGCAGCCAAGATAGGACCTACGAGCAGTACTTC
TRBV13	TRBD2	TRBJ2-1	-	CASSRRLPGLAGASEQFF	TGTGCCAGCAGCCGCCGCCTCCCGGGACTAGCGGGAGCCAGTGAGCAGTTCTTC
TRBV6-5	TRBD1	TRBJ2-5	-	CASSYSTGGGKTQYF	TGTGCCAGCAGTTACTCGACAGGGGGCGGGAAGACCCAGTACTTC
TRBV5-1	-	TRBJ2-1	few	CASSLDGAGEQFF	TGCGCCAGCAGCTTGGATGGGGCCGGTGAGCAGTTCTTC
TRBV5-1	-	TRBJ2-7	many	CASSLAGTYYEQYF	TGCGCCAGCAGCTTGGCGGGGACCTACTACGAGCAGTACTTC
TRBV18	TRBD1	TRBJ1-1	-	CASSPTGETEAFF	TGTGCCAGCTCACCAACAGGGGAGACTGAAGCTTTCTTT
TRBV5-4	-	TRBJ2-2	many	CASSPAATGELFF	TGTGCCAGCAGCCCCGCGGCCACCGGGGAGCTGTTTTTT
TRBV2	-	TRBJ2-7	few	CASISGAPYEQYF	TGTGCCAGCATATCAGGGGCCCCCTACGAGCAGTACTTC
TRBV6-2/TRBV6-3	-	TRBJ1-1	many	CASRPPGHWENTEAFF	TGTGCCAGCAGACCTCCGGGACATTGGGAGAACACTGAAGCTTTCTTT
TRBV12-3/TRBV12-4	TRBD1	TRBJ2-1	-	CASSSVGQGPLTFF	TGTGCCAGCAGTTCGGTGGGACAGGGGCCCCTCACGTTCTTC
TRBV18	TRBD1	TRBJ2-7	-	CASSLRQGADEQYF	TGTGCCAGCTCACTTCGACAGGGGGCGGACGAGCAGTACTTC
TRBV5-1	-	TRBJ1-2	few	CASSSTGSAYTF	TGCGCCAGCAGCTCTACAGGGTCGGCCTACACCTTC
TRBV4-2	-	TRBJ2-2	many	CASSQALGTGELFF	TGTGCCAGCAGCCAAGCTCTGGGCACCGGGGAGCTGTTTTTT
TRBV18	TRBD1	TRBJ1-2	-	CASSLDLQGTANYGYTF	TGTGCCAGCTCACTTGACCTACAGGGGACAGCTAACTATGGCTACACCTTC